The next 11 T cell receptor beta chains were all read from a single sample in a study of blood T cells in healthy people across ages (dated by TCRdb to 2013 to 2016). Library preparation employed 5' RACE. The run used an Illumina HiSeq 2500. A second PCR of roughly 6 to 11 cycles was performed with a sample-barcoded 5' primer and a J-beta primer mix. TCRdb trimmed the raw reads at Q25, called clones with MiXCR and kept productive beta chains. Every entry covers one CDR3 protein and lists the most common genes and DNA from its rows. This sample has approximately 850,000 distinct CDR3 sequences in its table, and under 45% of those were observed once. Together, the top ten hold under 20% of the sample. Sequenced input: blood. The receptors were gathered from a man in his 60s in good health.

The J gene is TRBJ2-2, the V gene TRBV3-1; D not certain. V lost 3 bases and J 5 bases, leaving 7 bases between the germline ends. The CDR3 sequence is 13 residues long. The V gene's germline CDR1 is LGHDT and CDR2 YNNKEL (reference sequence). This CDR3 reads CASSHSNTGELFF. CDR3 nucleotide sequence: TGTGCCAGCAGCCACTCTAATACCGGGGAGCTGTTTTTT.

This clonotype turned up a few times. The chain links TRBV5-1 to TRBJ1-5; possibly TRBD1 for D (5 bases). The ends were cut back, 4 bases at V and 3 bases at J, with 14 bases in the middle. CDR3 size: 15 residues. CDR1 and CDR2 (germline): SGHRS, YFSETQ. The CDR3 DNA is TGCGCCAGCAGCGAATCAGGGAAAGCCAATCAGCCCCAGCATTTT. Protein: CASSESGKANQPQHF.

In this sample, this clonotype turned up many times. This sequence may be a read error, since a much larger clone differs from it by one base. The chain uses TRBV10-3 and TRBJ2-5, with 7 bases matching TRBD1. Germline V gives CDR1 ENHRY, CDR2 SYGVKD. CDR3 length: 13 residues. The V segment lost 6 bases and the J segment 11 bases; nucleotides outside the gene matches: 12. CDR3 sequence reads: CAIRTGQHNEQYF. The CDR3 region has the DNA TGTGCCATCAGGACGGGACAGCACAATGAGCAGTACTTC.

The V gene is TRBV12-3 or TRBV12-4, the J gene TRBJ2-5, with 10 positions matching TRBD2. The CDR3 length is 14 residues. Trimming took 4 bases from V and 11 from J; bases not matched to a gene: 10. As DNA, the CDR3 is TGTGCCAGCAGTTCCTCGGGACTAGCGAATGAGCAGTACTTC. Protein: CASSSSGLANEQYF.

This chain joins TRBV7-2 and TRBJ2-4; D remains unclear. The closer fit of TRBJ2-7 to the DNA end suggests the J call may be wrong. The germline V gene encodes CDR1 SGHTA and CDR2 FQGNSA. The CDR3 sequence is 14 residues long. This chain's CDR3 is CASSLMHGAYEQYF. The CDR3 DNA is TGTGCCAGCAGCTTAATGCACGGTGCCTACGAGCAGTACTTC.

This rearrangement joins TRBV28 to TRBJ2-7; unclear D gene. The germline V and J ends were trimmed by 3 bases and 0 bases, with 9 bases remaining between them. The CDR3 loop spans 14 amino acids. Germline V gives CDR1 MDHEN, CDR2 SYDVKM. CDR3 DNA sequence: TGTGCCAGCAGTTTGCCTGACGTCTCCTACGAGCAGTACTTC. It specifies CASSLPDVSYEQYF. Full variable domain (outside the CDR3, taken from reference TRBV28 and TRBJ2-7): DVKVTQSSRYLVKRTGEKVFLECVQDMDHENMFWYRQDPGLGLRLIYFSYDVKMKEKGDIPEGYSVSREKKERFSLILESASTNQTSMYLCASSLPDVSYEQYFGPGTRLTVT.

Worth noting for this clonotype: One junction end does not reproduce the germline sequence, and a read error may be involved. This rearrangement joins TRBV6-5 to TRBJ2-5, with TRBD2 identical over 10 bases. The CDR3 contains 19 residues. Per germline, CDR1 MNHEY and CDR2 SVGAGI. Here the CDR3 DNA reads TGTGCCAGCAGTTACGGTAGCGGGGTACTAGCGGGGCTACAAGGGACCCAGTACTTC. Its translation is CASSYGSGVLAGLQGTQYF.

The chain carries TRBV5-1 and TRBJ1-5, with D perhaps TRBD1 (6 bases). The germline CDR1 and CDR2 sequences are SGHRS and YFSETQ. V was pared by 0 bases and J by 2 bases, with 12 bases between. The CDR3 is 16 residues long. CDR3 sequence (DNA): TGCGCCAGCAGCTTGGGGCCGGACAGCCGCAATCAGCCCCAGCATTTT. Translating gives CASSLGPDSRNQPQHF.

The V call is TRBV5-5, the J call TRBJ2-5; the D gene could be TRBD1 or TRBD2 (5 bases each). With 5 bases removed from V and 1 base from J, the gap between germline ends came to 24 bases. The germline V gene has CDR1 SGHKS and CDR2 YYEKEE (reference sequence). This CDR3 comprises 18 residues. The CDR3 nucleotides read TGTGCCAGCAGGTCAGGATCGGGTGTGGGGGAACTCCAAGAGACCCAGTACTTC. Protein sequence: CASRSGSGVGELQETQYF.

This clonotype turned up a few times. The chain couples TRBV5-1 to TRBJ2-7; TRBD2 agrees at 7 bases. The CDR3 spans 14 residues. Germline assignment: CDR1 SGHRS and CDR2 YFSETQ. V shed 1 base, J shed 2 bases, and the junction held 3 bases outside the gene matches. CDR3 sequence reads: CASSLRGDAYEQYF. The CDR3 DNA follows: TGCGCCAGCAGCTTGCGGGGGGACGCCTACGAGCAGTACTTC. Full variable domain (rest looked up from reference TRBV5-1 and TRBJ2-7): KAGVTQTPRYLIKTRGQQVTLSCSPISGHRSVSWYQQTPGQGLQFLFEYFSETQRNKGNFPGRFSGRQFSNSRSEMNVSTLELGDSALYLCASSLRGDAYEQYFGPGTRLTVT.

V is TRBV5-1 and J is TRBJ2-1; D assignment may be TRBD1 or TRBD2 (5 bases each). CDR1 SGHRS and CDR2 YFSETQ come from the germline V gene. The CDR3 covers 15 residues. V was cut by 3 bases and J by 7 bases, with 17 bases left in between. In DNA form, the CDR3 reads TGCGCCAGCAGCTCTCTCCGGGACCAGGAAAATGAGCAGTTCTTC. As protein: CASSSLRDQENEQFF.